The TCR beta chain under discussion was sequenced for a study of glioma-infiltrating T cells after dendritic cell vaccination. Study as a whole: Three intradermal dendritic cell vaccine injections were given every two weeks.

Libraries were prepared by immunoSEQ multiplex PCR; TCRdb keeps only in-frame clonotypes and omits some of them. The table records 70,000 to 90,000 clones, under 85% of them present only once. CDR1 LNHDA and CDR2 SQIVND come from the germline V gene (reference sequence). Trimming removed 5 bases from V and 0 bases from J, with 8 bases in between. CDR3 length: 14 residues. Time point here: after dendritic cell vaccination, including at tumor progression/relapse. PBMC were collected before vaccination, two weeks after the third vaccination, and at progression. This sample comprised blood, obtained after dendritic cell vaccination. The clonotype comes from a human donor with glioblastoma. This rearrangement joins TRBV19 to TRBJ1-3; D unclear. The CDR3 spells CASSGLHSGNTIYF. In DNA, the CDR3 is TGTGCCAGTAGTGGGCTTCACTCTGGAAACACCATATATTTT. The variable domain in full, with the rest retrieved from reference TRBV19 and TRBJ1-3, is DGGITQSPKYLFRKEGQNVTLSCEQNLNHDAMYWYRQDPGQGLRLIYYSQIVNDFQKGDIAEGYSVSREKKESFPLTVTSAQKNPTAFYLCASSGLHSGNTIYFGEGSWLTVV.